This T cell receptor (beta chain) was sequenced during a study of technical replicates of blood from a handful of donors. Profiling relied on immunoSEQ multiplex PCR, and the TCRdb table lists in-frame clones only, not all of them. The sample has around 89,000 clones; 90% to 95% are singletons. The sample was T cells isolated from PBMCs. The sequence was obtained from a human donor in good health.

In DNA, the CDR3 is TGTGCCACCGATCCGGGAGGCATCTATGGCTACACCTTC. This codes for CATDPGGIYGYTF. The chain joins TRBV28 to TRBJ1-2; D call uncertain. CDR1 is MDHEN, CDR2 SYDVKM, per germline. CDR3 size: 13 residues. V was trimmed by 10 bases and J by 4 bases, leaving 16 bases between them.